This T cell receptor (beta chain) originates from a study of T-cell reconstitution after alpha-beta-depleted transplantation in children. In this sample, this clonotype turned up many times. Unique molecular identifiers were used in preparing the TCRbeta library. MiXCR was run by TCRdb on the PCR reads, yielding one entry per CDR3 protein. The sample carries 490,000 or so distinct CDR3 sequences, approximately 12% recorded once. The receptor was isolated from a human donor who donated a stem cell graft to a child with combined immunodeficiency. The specimen was PBMCs from the stem cell graft donor, collected from the stem cell graft.

As DNA, the CDR3 is TGCAGTGCTAGAACAGGGGGTCGGGAGACCCAGTACTTC. The encoded protein is CSARTGGRETQYF. The rearrangement links TRBV20-1 to TRBJ2-5, with 8 bases matching TRBD1. This CDR3 contains 13 residues. Losses at the gene ends were 2 bases for V and 5 bases for J; bases not matched to a gene: 4. Germline lookup yields CDR1 DFQATT and CDR2 SNEGSKA (reference sequence).